This T cell receptor (beta chain) was captured in a study of CD8 T cells in ankylosing spondylitis. On this clonotype: Its antigen is undetermined.

Each CDR3 protein gets one entry after TCRdb re-called the 5' RACE reads with MiXCR. Of 300,000 to 400,000 distinct CDR3 sequences listed, roughly 14% are singletons. Study outcomes and limitations: From matched ankylosing spondylitis synovial fluid, disease-linked clones were reportedly recovered at significantly enriched levels.

The CDR3 runs to 10 residues. Per germline, CDR1 SQVTM and CDR2 ANQGSEA. This receptor was obtained from a male donor with ankylosing spondylitis or in good health (not recorded which). The sample taken for sequencing was blood, either unsorted or a sorted T cell fraction (not recorded which). The chain recombines TRBV29-1 with TRBJ1-1; D is undetermined. Here the CDR3 reads CTSVGTEAFF. CDR3 DNA sequence: TGCACCTCCGTGGGCACTGAAGCTTTCTTT. Full variable domain (remainder filled in from reference TRBV29-1 and TRBJ1-1): SAVISQKPSRDICQRGTSLTIQCQVDSQVTMMFWYRQQPGQSLTLIATANQGSEATYESGFVIDKFPISRPNLTFSTLTVSNMSPEDSSIYLCTSVGTEAFFGQGTRLTVV.